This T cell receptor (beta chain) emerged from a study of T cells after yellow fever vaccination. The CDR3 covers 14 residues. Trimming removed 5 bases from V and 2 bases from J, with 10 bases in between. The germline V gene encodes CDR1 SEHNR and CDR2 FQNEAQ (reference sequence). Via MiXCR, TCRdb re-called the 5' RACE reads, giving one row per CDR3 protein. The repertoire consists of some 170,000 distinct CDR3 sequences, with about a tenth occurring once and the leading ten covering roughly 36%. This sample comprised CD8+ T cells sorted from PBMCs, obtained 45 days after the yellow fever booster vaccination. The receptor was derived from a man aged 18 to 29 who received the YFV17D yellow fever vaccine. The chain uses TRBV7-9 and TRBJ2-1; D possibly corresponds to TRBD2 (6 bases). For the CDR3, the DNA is TGTGCCAGCAGCCCACGGACTACCTACAATGAGCAGTTCTTC. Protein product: CASSPRTTYNEQFF.